One T cell receptor (beta chain) is described in this entry. This record belongs to a study of T-cell reconstitution after alpha-beta-depleted transplantation in children. This CDR3 region has 17 residues. From germline, CDR1 is MNHNS and CDR2 SASEGT. V shed 6 bases and J 5 bases; nucleotides not matched to a gene: 17. Unique molecular identifiers were built into the TCRbeta library. TCRdb redid the calling of the PCR reads with MiXCR, one entry per CDR3 protein. The data show 550,000 to 800,000 distinct CDR3 sequences, 13% seen once. This clonotype was obtained from a girl aged 2 to 9 with congenital amegakaryocytic thrombocytopenia, due to receive a stem cell transplant. Sequences were derived from PBMCs, sampled before TCRalphabeta/CD19-depleted stem cell transplant. The chain carries TRBV6-1 and TRBJ1-2; TRBD1 aligns across 8 bases. Here the CDR3 reads CASSLVAGGGLSYGYTF. The CDR3 bases are TGTGCCAGCAGCCTTGTGGCAGGGGGCGGTTTATCTTATGGCTACACCTTC.